This entry features one T cell receptor (beta chain) sequence. Its antigen is not identified. The data originate from a study of cytomegalovirus exposure and HLA in healthy donors. Study-level findings and limits: In a later analysis, TCR association rates varied by HLA locus: DRB1 most, HLA-C fewest.

V trimming: 1 base; J trimming: 5 bases; junction bases outside the gene matches: 1. The CDR3 is 15 amino acids. Looked up from germline, CDR1 is LGHNA and CDR2 is YNFKEQ. PCR was performed using 60 Vbeta and 13 Jbeta primers. TCRdb keeps only in-frame clones here, not all; method: immunoSEQ multiplex PCR. Of over 140,000 clones listed, 80% are singletons. When sampled, the donors appeared nominally healthy, though they likely had unrecorded immune exposures. Sequencing used PBMCs. This clonotype originated in a man in his forties or fifties in good health and CMV-seronegative. The chain combines TRBV4-2 with TRBJ2-7; TRBD2 aligns across 14 bases. Written as DNA, the CDR3 is TGTGCCAGCAGCCAAGGACTAGCGGGGGGGGACGAGCAGTACTTC. It specifies CASSQGLAGGDEQYF.